Below, 15 T cell receptor beta chains from the same sample are listed, as sequenced in a study of OX40 agonist ivuxolimab in advanced cancers. TCRdb's table, derived via immunoSEQ multiplex PCR, lists solely in-frame clones and lacks some. The table shows about 50,000 clones, with about nine tenths occurring only once. The sequencing here drew on CD4+ or CD8+ T cells sorted from blood, taken in a trial of the OX40 agonist ivuxolimab. The receptor source for this set is an adult with an advanced solid tumor such as melanoma, head and neck, liver or kidney cancer.

The chain employs TRBV19 and TRBJ1-5; 8 bases align to TRBD1. Per germline, CDR1 LNHDA and CDR2 SQIVND (reference sequence). The CDR3 length is 13 residues. V was pared by 9 bases and J by 3 bases, with 4 bases of the junction left unmatched. For the CDR3, the DNA is TGTGCCAGCGCAGGGGGCTACAATCAGCCCCAGCATTTT. Translation gives CASAGGYNQPQHF.

The chain combines TRBV27 with TRBJ2-2, with TRBD1 matching 11 bases. Unmatched junction bases numbered 6, after V lost 7 bases and J lost 5 bases. This CDR3 is built from 15 residues. Germline CDR1 reads MNHEY; CDR2 reads SMNVEV (reference sequence). The CDR3 loop is CASTWTGGATGELFF. The CDR3 nucleotides are TGTGCCAGCACTTGGACAGGGGGCGCGACCGGGGAGCTGTTTTTT.

The chain combines TRBV12-5 with TRBJ2-4, with D tentatively TRBD1 (8 bases). V was cut by 0 bases and J by 0 bases, with 12 bases left in between. Germline CDR1 is LGHNT and CDR2 is FRNRAP. CDR3 length: 17 amino acids. CDR3 residues: CASGLVAGQAAKNIQYF. Written as DNA, the CDR3 is TGTGCTAGTGGTTTGGTAGCGGGACAGGCAGCCAAAAACATTCAGTACTTC.

The chain recombines TRBV5-4 with TRBJ1-2; tentative D call: TRBD1 (5 bases). The V end was cut by 4 bases, the J end by 5 bases, with 18 bases between. Germline assignment: CDR1 SGHNT and CDR2 YYREEE (reference sequence). The CDR3 runs 15 residues. The DNA of the CDR3 is TGTGCCAGCAGCGACGGGACTGATTTCGGGTATGGCTACACCTTC. It codes for CASSDGTDFGYGYTF.

V usage is TRBV7-9 and J usage is TRBJ2-7; D remains unclear. This CDR3 comprises 12 residues. Germline V lookup: CDR1 SEHNR, CDR2 FQNEAQ (reference sequence). V was shortened by 5 bases and J by 2 bases, with 7 bases between the two germline ends. This CDR3 reads CASSTEAYEQYF. The CDR3 nucleotides read TGTGCCAGCAGCACCGAGGCCTACGAGCAGTACTTC.

The J gene is TRBJ2-3, the V gene TRBV6-6; D is undetermined. V gave up 2 bases and J gave up 8 bases, with 14 bases separating them. The CDR3 sequence is 14 residues long. The germline V gene has CDR1 MNHNY and CDR2 SVGAGI (reference sequence). The CDR3 DNA follows: TGTGCCAGCAGTTACGGTCAAAACCATGTTACGCAGTATTTT. Translation: CASSYGQNHVTQYF.

A few counts support this clone. The V call is TRBV6-6, the J call TRBJ1-2; D not resolved. The CDR3 totals 15 residues. V lost 2 bases and J 3 bases, leaving 13 bases between the germline ends. CDR1 is MNHNY and CDR2 is SVGAGI in the germline V gene (reference sequence). The CDR3: CASSYDLSGYYGYTF. In DNA form, the CDR3 reads TGTGCCAGCAGTTACGATTTGTCCGGATACTATGGCTACACCTTC.

The rearrangement joins TRBV6-5 to TRBJ1-2; no firm D call. The length of the CDR3 is 13 residues. V lost 0 bases, J lost 8 bases, and 10 bases lay in between. The germline V gene has CDR1 MNHEY and CDR2 SVGAGI. CDR3 sequence reads: CASSYSNSRGYTF. CDR3 nucleotide sequence: TGTGCCAGCAGTTACTCCAACAGTAGAGGCTACACCTTC.

Concerning this clone: Other DNA sequences in this specimen translate into the identical CDR3. The CDR3 DNA reads as TGTGCCAGCTCTCCCGGGACCGAGCAAGAGACCCAGTACTTC. Its translation: CASSPGTEQETQYF. The chain joins TRBV18 to TRBJ2-5; D might be TRBD1 or TRBD2, each matching 5 bases. Trimming left V 6 bases short and J 2 bases short, with 13 bases between. CDR3 length equals 14 residues. CDR1 is KGHSH, CDR2 LQKENI, per germline. The variable domain in full, with the rest retrieved from reference TRBV18 and TRBJ2-5, is NAGVMQNPRHLVRRRGQEARLRCSPMKGHSHVYWYRQLPEEGLKFMVYLQKENIIDESGMPKERFSAEFPKEGPSILRIQQVVRGDSAAYFCASSPGTEQETQYFGPGTRLLVL.

The chain is built from TRBV7-9 and TRBJ2-5; no reliable D call. V lost 4 bases to trimming and J lost 4 bases, with 13 bases between them. The CDR3 loop spans 14 amino acids. Germline CDR1 is SEHNR and CDR2 is FQNEAQ (reference sequence). As DNA, the CDR3 is TGTGCCAGCAGCTCCACAGCCCCAGGAGAGACCCAGTACTTC. This codes for CASSSTAPGETQYF.

The CDR3 loop is CASSPPGNEQFF. The CDR3 DNA sequence: TGTGCCAGCAGTCCCCCGGGCAATGAGCAGTTCTTC. The chain uses TRBV7-9 and TRBJ2-1; D unclear. The CDR3 loop spans 12 amino acids. Germline loops: CDR1 SEHNR, CDR2 FQNEAQ (reference sequence). Trimming left V 6 bases short and J 6 bases short, with 9 bases between.

This rearrangement joins TRBV4-2 to TRBJ1-6; D ambiguous. Germline lookup yields CDR1 LGHNA and CDR2 YNFKEQ. The CDR3 length is 12 residues. The V and J ends lost 4 bases and 12 bases respectively, with 10 bases between them. The CDR3 spells CASSPITEPLHF. DNA for the CDR3: TGTGCCAGCAGCCCGATTACGGAACCCCTCCACTTT.

This chain joins TRBV19 and TRBJ2-6; the D is unclear. Germline lookup yields CDR1 LNHDA and CDR2 SQIVND (reference sequence). Trimming left V 8 bases short and J 0 bases short, with 8 bases between. This CDR3 has 14 residues. CDR3 residues: CASESDSGANVLTF. CDR3 in DNA: TGTGCCAGTGAGAGTGACTCTGGGGCCAACGTCCTGACTTTC.

This chain uses TRBV5-4 with TRBJ1-1; weak D call: TRBD1 (5 bases). V lost 3 bases, J lost 5 bases, and 11 bases lay in between. CDR3 size: 13 residues. Germline loops: CDR1 SGHNT, CDR2 YYREEE (reference sequence). The CDR3 DNA reads TGTGCCAGCAGCTCACGCAGGGTGACTGAAGCTTTCTTT. Translating it yields CASSSRRVTEAFF.

V usage is TRBV6-6 and J usage is TRBJ2-1; TRBD1 matches 9 bases. Trimming at V came to 6 bases and at J to 10 bases, leaving 10 bases not matched to a gene. The CDR3 covers 14 residues. The germline V gene has CDR1 MNHNY and CDR2 SVGAGI (reference sequence). The chain's CDR3 is CASSARDRVWEQFF. Here the CDR3 DNA reads TGTGCCAGCAGCGCTAGGGACAGGGTTTGGGAGCAGTTCTTC.